This T cell receptor (beta chain) is from a study of human T cells and chemical hapten exposure. Described time point: pre-sensitization, week 0. Treatment meaning: therapeutic diphenylcyclopropenone sensitization with weekly scalp DPC. This clonotype was observed at least ten times. TCRdb reanalysed the RACE reads using MiXCR and keeps one entry per CDR3 protein. The repertoire includes about 120,000 distinct CDR3 sequences, 13% of them detected once, and around 2.7% sits in the top ten. The ends lost 6 bases at V and 8 bases at J; junction bases unmatched: 5. The CDR3 runs to 13 residues. Sequencing was performed on whole blood, taken in connection with sensitization to the hapten diphenylcyclopropenone (DPC). The V call is TRBV12-3 or TRBV12-4, the J call TRBJ1-4, with 8 bases aligning to TRBD1. The clonotype originates from a woman between 18 and 30 years old with alopecia areata. Some clones in this sample may be carry-over from other donors' samples. The DNA of the CDR3 is TGTGCCAGCAGGGAATGGACAGGGGAAAAACTGTTTTTT. It translates to CASREWTGEKLFF.